This T cell receptor beta chain comes out of a study of T cell clusters in autoimmune cytopenias. TRB was amplified from about 270 ng of peripheral blood genomic DNA per sample. TRB was amplified by touch-down multiplex PCR, primer pools A and B combined. TCRdb processed the multiplex PCR reads again and assigns one entry to each CDR3 protein, with no DNA. Recorded for this sample: approximately 6,500 distinct CDR3 sequences. There are 13 residues in the CDR3. Germline values: CDR1 GTSNPN, CDR2 SVGIG (reference sequence). The same sample was also used in a study of T cell repertoires in aging, cancer and after chemotherapy. Per that study: Clear clonal overlap appeared across healthy donor samples taken over several months to years.

The chain uses TRBV30 and TRBJ2-7. This TCR derives from a human donor in good health. Material for sequencing was peripheral blood. The CDR3 spells CAWSNLISYEQYF.